Listed below are T cell receptor beta chains from one sample, sequenced in a study of blood T cell repertoires in COVID-19. Libraries were prepared by immunoSEQ multiplex PCR; TCRdb keeps only in-frame clonotypes and omits some of them. The repertoire holds about 200,000 clones, with roughly 82% as singletons. Material for sequencing was PBMCs or T cells enriched from blood (not recorded which). The receptors here all came from a man aged 40-49 years with acute COVID-19. CDR3s include the opening cysteine and the closing phenylalanine or tryptophan. The D gene is left open where the match is weak. Size is omitted from some rows. Given values are once, few, many or a class for expanded clones.

d_call,v_call,clone_size,j_call,cdr3_nt,cdr3_aa
-,TRBV10-1,-,TRBJ2-7,TGCGCCAGCAGTGGAGGAAGCAGAATACCATTCCCCTACGAGCAGTACTTC,CASSGGSRIPFPYEQYF
-,TRBV5-5,-,TRBJ1-1,TGTGCCAGCAGCACACTCGTACAGGGTAACACTGAAGCTTTCTTT,CASSTLVQGNTEAFF
TRBD1,TRBV5-1,-,TRBJ2-3,TGCGCCAGCACGATCATTACCGGGACAGGGGGCACAGATACGCAGTATTTT,CASTIITGTGGTDTQYF
-,TRBV4-1,-,TRBJ2-7,TGCGCCAGCAGCCAAGATGAAGTGGGAGCTTACGAGCAGTACTTC,CASSQDEVGAYEQYF
-,TRBV19,-,TRBJ2-6,TGTGCCAGTAGTATATCGAGCTCTGGGGCCAACGTCCTGACTTTC,CASSISSSGANVLTF
TRBD1,TRBV18,-,TRBJ2-1,TGTGCCAGCTCACCAGGGGCAGGGGGATCCGGTGAGCAGTTCTTC,CASSPGAGGSGEQFF
TRBD1,TRBV27,-,TRBJ2-3,TGTGCCAGCAGTTTATCGGATTTCCCGACAGGGTATGGGCCAGATACGCAGTATTTT,CASSLSDFPTGYGPDTQYF
TRBD2,TRBV10-3,-,TRBJ2-2,TGTGCCATCCCACGCGGGAGGGATTCTTACACCGGGGAGCTGTTTTTT,CAIPRGRDSYTGELFF
TRBD1,TRBV29-1,-,TRBJ2-3,TGCAGCATAAAGAGGGGACAGTCTAGCACAGATACGCAGTATTTT,CSIKRGQSSTDTQYF
-,TRBV7-8,-,TRBJ2-7,TGTGCCAGCAGCTTTAGAGGCTACGAGCAGTACTTC,CASSFRGYEQYF
-,TRBV7-9,-,TRBJ2-3,TGTGCCAGCAGCTTAGGGGACCGGGCGGGAATTGATACGCAGTATTTT,CASSLGDRAGIDTQYF
TRBD1,TRBV25-1,-,TRBJ2-3,TGTGCCAGCAGTGTAGGGACAGGGTCGACAGATACGCAGTATTTT,CASSVGTGSTDTQYF
TRBD2,TRBV25-1,-,TRBJ2-7,TGTGCCAGCAGCATTAAGCGGGAGACCAGCAACGAGCAGTACTTC,CASSIKRETSNEQYF
-,TRBV12-2,few,TRBJ2-1,TGTGCAAGTCGCTTACCCGACTCTGGTAGCGTAGCGGGAGGCCCCAATGAGCAGTTCTTC,CASRLPDSGSVAGGPNEQFF
-,TRBV7-9,once,TRBJ1-2,TGTGCCAGCGCCCTAACCCTTAGCTACACCTTC,CASALTLSYTF
TRBD2,TRBV18,once,TRBJ2-1,TGTGCCAGCTCACCACTCGCGGGAGAGTACAATGAGCAGTTCTTC,CASSPLAGEYNEQFF
-,TRBV9,-,TRBJ1-2,TGTGCCAGCAGCCCCCAGGACCTACTAGTTTATGGCTACACCTTC,CASSPQDLLVYGYTF
TRBD1,TRBV7-9,-,TRBJ1-2,TGTGCCAGCAGCTCTCTGGACAGGGGGACTCACTATGGCTACACCTTC,CASSSLDRGTHYGYTF
TRBD2,TRBV15,-,TRBJ2-1,TGTGCCACCAGTACCACTAGCGGGAGTTTCAATGAGCAGTTCTTC,CATSTTSGSFNEQFF
-,TRBV15,few,TRBJ1-1,TGTGCCACCAGCAGAGATCGGATGTCAGGGTACACTGAAGCTTTCTTT,CATSRDRMSGYTEAFF
-,TRBV7-9,-,TRBJ1-2,TGTGCCAGCAGCTTAGTACAGACTAACTATGGCTACACCTTC,CASSLVQTNYGYTF
-,TRBV6-5,-,TRBJ2-7,TGTGCCAGCAGCCTAGCCCACGGGATGCAGTACTTC,CASSLAHGMQYF
TRBD1,TRBV27,-,TRBJ1-6,TGTGCCAGCAGTTTCAATGACAGGGTTAAATCACCCCTCCACTTT,CASSFNDRVKSPLHF
TRBD1,TRBV6-5,-,TRBJ1-1,TGTGCCAGCAGCAGACAGGGGGTGAACACTGAAGCTTTCTTT,CASSRQGVNTEAFF
TRBD2,TRBV5-4,-,TRBJ2-7,TGTGCCAGCAGCTTGGTACCTAGCGGGGGATGGTACGAGCAGTACTTC,CASSLVPSGGWYEQYF
TRBD2,TRBV3-1/TRBV3-2,-,TRBJ2-2,TGTGCCAGCAGCCATGCGGGAGCCAGCTCCGGGGAGCTGTTTTTT,CASSHAGASSGELFF
TRBD2,TRBV7-9,-,TRBJ2-4,TGTGCCAGCCACCCCGGGACTAGCGGGAGGGTGGGGGGAAACATTCAGTACTTC,CASHPGTSGRVGGNIQYF
TRBD1,TRBV7-8,-,TRBJ2-5,TGTGCCAGCAGTTCGACAGGGGGGTCTCAAGAGACCCAGTACTTC,CASSSTGGSQETQYF
TRBD1,TRBV5-4,-,TRBJ1-5,TGTGCCAGCAGCTCCACAGGGGCGGGGCGCAATCAGCCCCAGCATTTT,CASSSTGAGRNQPQHF
TRBD2,TRBV6-4,-,TRBJ2-3,TGTGCCAGCAGTACCACTAGCGCCCGCACAGATACGCAGTATTTT,CASSTTSARTDTQYF
-,TRBV4-1,-,TRBJ2-1,TGCGCCAGCAGCTCTCTTCGGGGGATGTATGAGCAGTTCTTC,CASSSLRGMYEQFF
-,TRBV9,-,TRBJ1-5,TGTGCCAGCAGCCGTACAGGGTTAAATCAGCCCCAGCATTTT,CASSRTGLNQPQHF
TRBD2,TRBV28,once,TRBJ2-3,TGTGCCAGCAGTTTAGGGACTAGCGGGTTAGTACAAGATACGCAGTATTTT,CASSLGTSGLVQDTQYF
TRBD2,TRBV4-2,-,TRBJ2-7,TGTGCCAGCAGCCAAGACCGGCTAGCGGGAGAGTACGAGCAGTACTTC,CASSQDRLAGEYEQYF
-,TRBV12-5,few,TRBJ1-2,TGTGCTAGTGGTTTGGGCAGTGAATATGGCTACACCTTC,CASGLGSEYGYTF
-,TRBV21-1,-,TRBJ2-2,TGTGCCAGCCCCCAAACGTCCCCCCCCCGGGATAATTCCGGGGAGCTGTTTTTT,CASPQTSPPRDNSGELFF
TRBD1,TRBV23-1,-,TRBJ1-1,TGCGCCAGCAGTCTGGACAGGACTGAAGCTTTCTTT,CASSLDRTEAFF
TRBD1,TRBV5-5,once,TRBJ2-5,TGTGCCAGCAGCCTCCCGACAGGGAGAGAGACCCAGTACTTC,CASSLPTGRETQYF
-,TRBV5-6,-,TRBJ2-7,TGTGCCAGCAGCTTCGCCCGCGCCTACGAGCAGTACTTC,CASSFARAYEQYF
TRBD1,TRBV9,-,TRBJ1-3,TGTGCCAGCAGCGTGAACAGGGGGCGCAAGGGAAACACCATATATTTT,CASSVNRGRKGNTIYF
TRBD1,TRBV24-1,-,TRBJ1-5,TGTGCCACCAGTGACCCGGGACAGGGGATCAATCAGCCCCAGCATTTT,CATSDPGQGINQPQHF
-,TRBV6-6,once,TRBJ1-2,TGTGCCAGCAGTTTCACAGGGATGAACTATGGCTACACCTTC,CASSFTGMNYGYTF
-,TRBV7-9,-,TRBJ2-1,TGTGCCAGCAGCTTAGGAGATCCTAGCCCATATGAGCAGTTCTTC,CASSLGDPSPYEQFF
TRBD1,TRBV7-8,-,TRBJ2-7,TGTGCCAGCAGCTCGGGACAGGGGCGGGTGTACGAGCAGTACTTC,CASSSGQGRVYEQYF
TRBD2,TRBV11-2,-,TRBJ2-7,TGTGCCAGCAGCTTAGGTTTTCTAGCGACTAGCGGGAGGGCCTCCGAGCAGTACTTC,CASSLGFLATSGRASEQYF
-,TRBV7-9,-,TRBJ2-1,-,CASSSDFRGEQFF
-,TRBV11-2,-,TRBJ2-2,TGTGCCAGCAGCTTGGAGAGGGAGCTGTTTTTT,CASSLERELFF
-,TRBV6-1,-,TRBJ2-3,TGTGCCAGCAGTGAAGTTAGAGATACGCAGTATTTT,CASSEVRDTQYF
-,TRBV7-9,-,TRBJ2-2,TGTGCCAGCAGCTCCCCGGTCCAGACGGGCGGGGAGCTGTTTTTT,CASSSPVQTGGELFF
-,TRBV10-3,-,TRBJ2-3,TGTGCCATCAGAAATACGGGGGTCACAGATACGCAGTATTTT,CAIRNTGVTDTQYF
TRBD1,TRBV5-1,-,TRBJ2-7,TGCGCCAGCAGCTTGGGCAGGGGGTTCGACGAGCAGTACTTC,CASSLGRGFDEQYF
TRBD2,TRBV5-6,-,TRBJ2-7,TGTGCCAGCAGCTTCGGACTAGACTACGAGCAGTACTTC,CASSFGLDYEQYF
TRBD1,TRBV25-1,-,TRBJ1-6,TGTGCCAGCAGGGGACAGGGGAATTCACCCCTCCACTTT,CASRGQGNSPLHF
TRBD1,TRBV27,-,TRBJ1-2,TGTGCCAGCAGTTTAAAGACAGGGGGCTATGGCTACACCTTC,CASSLKTGGYGYTF
TRBD2,TRBV19,-,TRBJ2-7,TGTGCCAGTAGTCGGGGGGGGAGCTCCTACGAGCAGTACTTC,CASSRGGSSYEQYF
-,TRBV2,-,TRBJ1-4,TGTGCCAGCATGCCGGGCAGGGCAGAAAAACTGTTTTTT,CASMPGRAEKLFF
-,TRBV11-2,few,TRBJ1-1,TGTGCCAGCAGCTTATTAACTGAAGCTTTCTTT,CASSLLTEAFF
TRBD1,TRBV7-3,-,TRBJ1-6,TGTGCCAGCAGCTTGACAGGGGTAATTAATTCACCCCTCCACTTT,CASSLTGVINSPLHF
TRBD1,TRBV4-1,few,TRBJ1-4,TGCGCCAGCAGCCAAGAGGCGGACAGGGGGAATGAAAAACTGTTTTTT,CASSQEADRGNEKLFF
TRBD2,TRBV7-9,-,TRBJ2-2,TGTGCCACCCTGGGGGGGACCGGGGAGCTGTTTTTT,CATLGGTGELFF